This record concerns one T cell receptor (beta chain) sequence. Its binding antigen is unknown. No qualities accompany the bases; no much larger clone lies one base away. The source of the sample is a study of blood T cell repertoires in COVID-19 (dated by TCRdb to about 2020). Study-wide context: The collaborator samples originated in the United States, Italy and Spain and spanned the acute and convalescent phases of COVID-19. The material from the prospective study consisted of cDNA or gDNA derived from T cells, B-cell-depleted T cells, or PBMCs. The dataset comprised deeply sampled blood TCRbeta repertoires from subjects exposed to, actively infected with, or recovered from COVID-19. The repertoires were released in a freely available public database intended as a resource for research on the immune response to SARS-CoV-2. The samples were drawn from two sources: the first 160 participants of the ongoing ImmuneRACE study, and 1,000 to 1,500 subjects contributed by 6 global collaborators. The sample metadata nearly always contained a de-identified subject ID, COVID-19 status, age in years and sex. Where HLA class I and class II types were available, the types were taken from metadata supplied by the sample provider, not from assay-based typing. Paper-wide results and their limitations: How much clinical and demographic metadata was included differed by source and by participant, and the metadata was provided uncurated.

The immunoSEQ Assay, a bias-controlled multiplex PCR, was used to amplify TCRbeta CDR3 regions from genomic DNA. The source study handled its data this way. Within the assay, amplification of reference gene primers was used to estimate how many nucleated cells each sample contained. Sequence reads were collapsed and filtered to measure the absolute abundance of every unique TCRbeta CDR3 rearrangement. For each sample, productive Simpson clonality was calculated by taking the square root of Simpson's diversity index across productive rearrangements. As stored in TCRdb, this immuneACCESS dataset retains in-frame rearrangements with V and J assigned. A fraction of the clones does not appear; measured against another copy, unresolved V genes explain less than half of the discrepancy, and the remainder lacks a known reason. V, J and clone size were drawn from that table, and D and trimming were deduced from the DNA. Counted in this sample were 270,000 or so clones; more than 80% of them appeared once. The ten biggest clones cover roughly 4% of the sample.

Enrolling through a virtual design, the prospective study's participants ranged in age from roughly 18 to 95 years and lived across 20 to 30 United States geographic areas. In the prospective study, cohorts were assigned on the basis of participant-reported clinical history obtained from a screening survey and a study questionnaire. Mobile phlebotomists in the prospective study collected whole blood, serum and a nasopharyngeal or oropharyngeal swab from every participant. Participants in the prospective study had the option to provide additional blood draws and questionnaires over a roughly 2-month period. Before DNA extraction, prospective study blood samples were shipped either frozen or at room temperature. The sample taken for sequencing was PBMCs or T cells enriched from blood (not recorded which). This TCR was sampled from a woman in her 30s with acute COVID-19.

The nucleotide sequence is TGTGCCAGCAGTTTAGGGGGAGGTGCGGCGGAGACCCAGTACTTC. It codes for CASSLGGGAAETQYF. The chain was built from TRBV28 and TRBJ2-5; the D gene is perhaps TRBD2, from 6 matching bases. The CDR3 has 15 amino acids, counting the end cysteine and phenylalanine. Only the CDR3 region is kept as DNA, spanning 45 bases read in frame from base 1. Per the germline V gene, MDHEN is the CDR1 and SYDVKM is the CDR2. The V and J ends are trimmed by 2 bases and 5 bases, leaving 15 bases between them.